Presented here are 21 T cell receptor beta chains from one specimen sequenced in a study of Tregs in tolerant kidney transplant recipients. Related graft donors supplied nonmyeloablative bone marrow transplants, and mixed chimerism was transient. The protocol was immunoSEQ multiplex PCR, while the TCRdb copy is restricted to in-frame clones and leaves out a portion. The sample has roughly 64,000 clones, 87% seen once. The starting material was CD4+ T cells from blood (PBMCs), obtained 6 months after the transplant. These receptor sequences come from a human patient who received a combined kidney and bone marrow transplant. Some T cells may have come from the graft donor.

The chain is built from TRBV5-1 and TRBJ2-7; no clear D. The CDR3 extends over 14 amino acids. V was trimmed by 2 bases and J by 5 bases, leaving 14 bases between them. Germline lookup yields CDR1 SGHRS and CDR2 YFSETQ. CDR3 nucleotides: TGCGCCAGCAGCTTAAGCCCTCTTGGAGACGAGCAGTACTTC. Protein: CASSLSPLGDEQYF.

The chain joins TRBV5-1 to TRBJ1-2; tentatively, D is TRBD1 (5 bases). The CDR3 is 17 residues long. The V gene's germline CDR1 is SGHRS and CDR2 YFSETQ. Trimming pared 1 base from V and 4 bases from J, leaving 20 bases between. Written as DNA, the CDR3 is TGCGCCAGCAGCTTGCCGCCCCTTCAGGGTTGGGGCTATGGCTACACCTTC. The encoded protein is CASSLPPLQGWGYGYTF. Full variable domain (rest looked up from reference TRBV5-1 and TRBJ1-2): KAGVTQTPRYLIKTRGQQVTLSCSPISGHRSVSWYQQTPGQGLQFLFEYFSETQRNKGNFPGRFSGRQFSNSRSEMNVSTLELGDSALYLCASSLPPLQGWGYGYTFGSGTRLTVV.

This clone appeared a single time. For the CDR3, the DNA is TGTGCCAGCAGCTTGACTAGCGGGACCTCCTACGAGCAGTACTTC. This translates into CASSLTSGTSYEQYF. The chain carries TRBV7-2 and TRBJ2-7; 11 bases match TRBD2. Germline CDR1 reads SGHTA; CDR2 reads FQGNSA. The CDR3 has 15 residues. The V segment lost 3 bases and the J segment 0 bases; nucleotides outside the gene matches: 1.

CDR3 DNA: TGTGCCAGCAGCGACACAGTTGGCTACACCTTC. Its translation: CASSDTVGYTF. The V call is TRBV7-2, the J call TRBJ1-2, with D hard to call. Per germline, CDR1 SGHTA and CDR2 FQGNSA. The V gene lost 5 bases and the J gene lost 7 bases, with 8 bases spanning the gap. The CDR3 length is 11 residues.

This rearrangement joins TRBV4-3 to TRBJ1-6; D is perhaps TRBD1 (5 bases). The CDR3 is 15 residues long. The V end lost 0 bases, the J end lost 9 bases, and 12 bases lay between the germline ends. Germline-derived CDR1 and CDR2 are LGHNA and YSLEER. The CDR3 spells CASSQDSGNSSPLHF. CDR3 nucleotide sequence: TGCGCCAGCAGCCAAGATTCAGGGAACTCTTCACCCCTCCACTTT.

The chain employs TRBV6-1 and TRBJ2-1, with TRBD2 matching over 11 bases. The length of the CDR3 is 15 residues. After removal of 6 bases from V and 7 bases from J, the junction contained 8 bases not matched to a gene. CDR1 is MNHNS and CDR2 is SASEGT in the germline V gene. CDR3 residues: CASSATSGGWNEQFF. Here the CDR3 DNA reads TGTGCCAGCAGCGCCACTAGCGGGGGTTGGAATGAGCAGTTCTTC.

V gene TRBV7-2 combines with J gene TRBJ1-5, with TRBD1 matching over 7 bases. Germline assignment: CDR1 SGHTA and CDR2 FQGNSA. V shed 5 bases, J shed 4 bases, and the junction held 8 bases outside the gene matches. The CDR3 has 15 amino acids. The CDR3 is CASSPRDSLNQPQHF. The CDR3 nucleotides read TGTGCCAGCAGCCCCCGGGACAGCCTAAATCAGCCCCAGCATTTT.

As concerns this clone: At one end, the junction sequence differs from germline, possibly due to a read error. The sample carries other DNA sequences with the same CDR3. V and J are TRBV4-3 and TRBJ2-7; 11 bases map to TRBD2. This CDR3 region has 16 residues. CDR1 and CDR2 from the germline V gene are LGHNA and YSLEER. The CDR3 spells CASSQEIAGGLGEQYF. In DNA, the CDR3 is TGCGCCAGCAGCCAAGAAATAGCGGGGGGGCTAGGCGAGCAGTATTTC.

V usage is TRBV5-4 and J usage is TRBJ1-3; D unresolved. V dropped 4 bases and J dropped 0 bases, with 8 bases sitting between them. Germline CDR1 is SGHNT and CDR2 is YYREEE (reference sequence). This CDR3 has 14 amino acids. CDR3 sequence reads: CASSPDLSGNTIYF. CDR3 nucleotides: TGTGCCAGCAGCCCAGATCTCTCTGGAAACACCATATATTTT.

This clone was recorded once. The chain carries TRBV7-6 and TRBJ2-1; the match to TRBD1 covers 7 bases. The junction had 6 bases not matched to a gene; V was cut back by 1 base and J by 0 bases. Germline V lookup: CDR1 SGHVS, CDR2 FNYEAQ. This CDR3 is built from 17 residues. Written as DNA, the CDR3 is TGTGCCAGCAGCTTAGTTGCGACAGGGAGCTCCTACAATGAGCAGTTCTTC. Translating gives CASSLVATGSSYNEQFF.

This clone was counted between two and nine times. The V call is TRBV9, the J call TRBJ2-3, with 10 bases matching TRBD2. The CDR3 is 19 amino acids. J was trimmed by 0 bases and V by 0 bases; bases with no gene match: 10. Germline V lookup: CDR1 SGDLS, CDR2 YYNGEE. The CDR3 sequence: CASSVAGSGGALSTDTQYF. CDR3 coding DNA: TGTGCCAGCAGCGTAGCTGGGAGCGGGGGGGCCCTTAGCACAGATACGCAGTATTTT.

This clone has a handful of counts. This chain's CDR3 is CASSPDRGNTIYF. The CDR3 coding sequence is TGTGCCAGCAGCCCGGACAGGGGAAACACCATATATTTT. V and J are TRBV7-9 and TRBJ1-3; 7 nucleotides match TRBD1. From germline, CDR1 is SEHNR and CDR2 FQNEAQ (reference sequence). This CDR3 has 13 residues. V shed 5 bases and J 4 bases; nucleotides not matched to a gene: 2.

The CDR3 coding sequence is TGTGCCAGCAGCCCCTCCCTTAGCGGGAGGCAGCGCGGCGAGCAGTACTTC. Its protein is CASSPSLSGRQRGEQYF. The gene calls are TRBV7-9 and TRBJ2-7; 10 nucleotides agree with TRBD2. Germline CDR1 and CDR2: SEHNR and FQNEAQ (reference sequence). The length of the CDR3 is 17 residues. J gave up 6 bases and V 5 bases, and 16 bases lay outside the gene matches.

This clone was found once. The chain employs TRBV30 and TRBJ2-3; 8 bases match TRBD2. The V and J ends lost 5 bases and 9 bases, in that order; junction bases with no gene match: 7. The CDR3 runs to 12 residues. Germline CDR1 GTSNPN, CDR2 SVGIG (reference sequence). CDR3 bases: TGTGCCTGGGATTCCGGGGGGGAAACGCAGTATTTT. This translates into CAWDSGGETQYF.

The chain links TRBV18 to TRBJ2-1; TRBD1 is a possible D gene (5 bases). Trimming took 3 bases from V and 6 from J, leaving 12 bases between them. This CDR3 comprises 14 residues. Germline CDR1 and CDR2: KGHSH and LQKENI. CDR3 sequence (DNA): TGTGCCAGCTCACCGACCGGACAAGTCAATGAGCAGTTCTTC. Encoded protein: CASSPTGQVNEQFF.

The rearrangement uses TRBV7-9 and TRBJ2-3; TRBD2 might be the D (5 bases). This CDR3 is built from 17 residues. The V gene lost 4 bases and the J gene lost 2 bases, with 19 bases spanning the gap. Germline V gene sequence: CDR1 SEHNR, CDR2 FQNEAQ (reference sequence). DNA for the CDR3: TGTGCCAGCAGCTCCAAGTCCGGGATGCCGGTCACAGATACGCAGTATTTT. Its translation is CASSSKSGMPVTDTQYF.

The chain links TRBV4-2 to TRBJ2-3; 13 bases are a match to TRBD2. The CDR3 extends over 16 amino acids. The germline V gene has CDR1 LGHNA and CDR2 YNFKEQ. Trimming took 1 base from V and 4 from J; bases not matched to a gene: 2. The DNA of the CDR3 is TGTGCCAGCAGCCAAGGGACTAGCGGGAGTTCAGATACGCAGTATTTT. This codes for CASSQGTSGSSDTQYF.

The chain employs TRBV5-1 and TRBJ2-6, with a weak D call TRBD1 (6 bases). Trimming left V 0 bases short and J 0 bases short, with 19 bases between. The CDR3 covers 20 residues. The germline CDR1 and CDR2 sequences are SGHRS and YFSETQ. DNA of the CDR3: TGCGCCAGCAGCTTGGTGCGGACAGAAACCTACCACTCTGGGGCCAACGTCCTGACTTTC. Translated, it gives CASSLVRTETYHSGANVLTF.

The chain joins TRBV10-3 to TRBJ1-2; TRBD1 matches at 7 bases. The V gene end was trimmed by 5 bases and the J gene end by 6 bases; junction bases not matched to a gene: 3. The CDR3 totals 12 residues. In germline, CDR1 is ENHRY, CDR2 SYGVKD. The CDR3 is CAISTGTDGYTF. The CDR3 bases are TGTGCCATCAGTACCGGGACAGATGGCTACACCTTC.

The J gene is TRBJ2-1, the V gene TRBV5-1; the D is unclear. Trimming took off 4 bases at V and 1 base at J, with 6 bases between the two ends. The CDR3 contains 13 residues. CDR1 is SGHRS, CDR2 YFSETQ, per germline. The CDR3 DNA follows: TGCGCCAGCAGCCCCTCTTCCTACAATGAGCAGTTCTTC. It codes for CASSPSSYNEQFF. The variable domain in full, completed from reference TRBV5-1 and TRBJ2-1, reads KAGVTQTPRYLIKTRGQQVTLSCSPISGHRSVSWYQQTPGQGLQFLFEYFSETQRNKGNFPGRFSGRQFSNSRSEMNVSTLELGDSALYLCASSPSSYNEQFFGPGTRLTVL.

V usage is TRBV2 and J usage is TRBJ2-7; 11 bases align to TRBD2. The CDR3 length is 16 residues. V was clipped by 0 bases and J by 2 bases; unmatched bases: 3. CDR1 and CDR2 (germline): SNHLY, FYNNEI. This CDR3 reads CASSEAPSGGTYEQYF. Written as DNA, the CDR3 is TGTGCCAGCAGTGAAGCCCCTAGCGGGGGGACCTACGAGCAGTACTTC. The variable domain in full, with the rest retrieved from reference TRBV2 and TRBJ2-7, is EPEVTQTPSHQVTQMGQEVILRCVPISNHLYFYWYRQILGQKVEFLVSFYNNEISEKSEIFDDQFSVERPDGSNFTLKIRSTKLEDSAMYFCASSEAPSGGTYEQYFGPGTRLTVT.